This T cell receptor beta chain was recovered during a study of control samples from healthy donors and cancer patients (dated by TCRdb to 2018 to 2021). Library preparation employed the immunoSEQ multiplex PCR assay. The clones in this table, taken by TCRdb from immuneACCESS, are in-frame only. Not every clone is retained; where verified, under half of the shortfall comes from an unresolved V gene, and the cause of the rest is unknown. The sample includes more than 100,000 clones, with around 92% observed a single time. Approximately 8% of the sample is taken by the ten largest. Comment on this clone: Its antigen is currently not known. Per-base qualities were not stored, and no clone one base away is much larger.

Including cysteine and phenylalanine, the CDR3 has 16 amino acids. CDR3 DNA only is kept here, 48 bases in frame from base 1. The germline V gene (reference sequence) specifies MNHEY as CDR1 and SMNVEV as CDR2. The junction shows trimming of 2 bases on V and 3 bases on J, and the gene matches do not reach 6 bases of it. Sequencing input: PBMCs. Here the chain combines TRBV27 and TRBJ2-2, with 7 bases aligning to TRBD2. The sequence derives from a man over 45 with head and neck cancer. The CDR3 corresponds to CASSLAGAADTGELFF. The DNA is as follows: TGTGCCAGCAGTTTAGCGGGAGCGGCGGACACCGGGGAGCTGTTTTTT.